Each of the 7 T cell receptor beta chains below was sequenced from the same sample in a study of blood T cell repertoires in COVID-19. The table came from immunoSEQ multiplex PCR; TCRdb's copy has only in-frame clones and leaves some out. The data contain some 260,000 clones, roughly 87% of them singletons. Sequencing was done on a sample of PBMCs or T cells enriched from blood (not recorded which). These receptors were taken from a woman aged 30 to 39 with acute COVID-19.

Written as DNA, the CDR3 is TGTGCCAGCTCACAGGGGTCGGCACAGCCCCAGCATTTT. Residues: CASSQGSAQPQHF. The rearrangement links TRBV18 to TRBJ1-5; TRBD1 is a possible D gene (5 bases). Trimming stripped 4 bases from V and 7 bases from J, with 11 bases between. CDR1 and CDR2 from the germline V gene are KGHSH and LQKENI. The length of the CDR3 is 13 residues. The full variable domain, its missing parts supplied by reference TRBV18 and TRBJ1-5, is NAGVMQNPRHLVRRRGQEARLRCSPMKGHSHVYWYRQLPEEGLKFMVYLQKENIIDESGMPKERFSAEFPKEGPSILRIQQVVRGDSAAYFCASSQGSAQPQHFGDGTRLSIL.

The chain combines TRBV19 with TRBJ1-1; possible D gene TRBD1, 5 bases. The CDR3 is made up of 13 amino acids. With 5 bases removed from V and 8 bases from J, the gap between germline ends came to 15 bases. Germline CDR1 reads LNHDA; CDR2 reads SQIVND (reference sequence). CDR3 in amino acids: CASSWPGGAEAFF. CDR3 bases: TGTGCCAGTAGTTGGCCCGGGGGAGCCGAAGCTTTCTTT.

The chain recombines TRBV19 with TRBJ2-7; 13 bases are shared with TRBD2. V gave up 10 bases and J gave up 5 bases; unmatched junction bases: 5. The length of the CDR3 is 13 residues. CDR1 LNHDA and CDR2 SQIVND come from the germline V gene (reference sequence). CDR3 nucleotides: TGTGCCACGGGAGGGACTAGCGGGAACGAGCAGTACTTC. It translates to CATGGTSGNEQYF.

This chain connects TRBV3-1 (or the pseudogene TRBV3-2) to TRBJ1-2; 7 bases are shared with TRBD1. This CDR3 region has 17 residues. Germline V gene sequence: CDR1 LGHDT, CDR2 YNNKEL (reference sequence). V shed 4 bases and J 2 bases; nucleotides not matched to a gene: 13. CDR3 residues: CASSPSQTGVSNYGYTF. The CDR3 DNA reads TGTGCCAGCAGCCCCAGCCAAACAGGGGTTTCAAACTATGGCTACACCTTC.

Concerning this clone: In the same sample, other DNA sequences code for this CDR3. The chain combines TRBV6-5 with TRBJ1-2, with 8 bases that match TRBD1. CDR1 MNHEY and CDR2 SVGAGI come from the germline V gene. This CDR3 is built from 14 residues. V lost 6 bases and J lost 2; bases outside the gene matches: 5. The chain's CDR3 is CASRKTGANYGYTF. CDR3 DNA sequence: TGTGCCAGCAGGAAGACAGGGGCGAACTATGGCTACACCTTC.

This clone was recorded once. DNA for the CDR3: TGTGCCAGCAGCTTAAGCCGATACACTGAAGCTTTCTTT. Translating gives CASSLSRYTEAFF. The rearrangement uses TRBV7-8 and TRBJ1-1; D remains unclear. V gave up 2 bases and J gave up 3 bases, with 7 bases separating them. The CDR3 extends over 13 amino acids. CDR1 SGHVS and CDR2 FQNEAQ come from the germline V gene.

In regard to this clone: Relative to the germline gene, one junction end is altered; a read error may explain this. V usage is TRBV7-7 and J usage is TRBJ2-1; TRBD1 matches 9 bases. Germline V gene sequence: CDR1 SSHAT, CDR2 FNYEAQ (reference sequence). The CDR3 has 14 amino acids. The CDR3: CASSPGTGFNEQFF. Here the CDR3 DNA reads TGTGCTAGCAGCCCGGGGACAGGGTTTAATGAGCAGTTCTTC. The full variable domain, rest sourced from reference TRBV7-7 and TRBJ2-1, is GAGVSQSPRYKVTKRGQDVTLRCDPISSHATLYWYQQALGQGPEFLTYFNYEAQPDKSGLPSDRFSAERPEGSISTLTIQRTEQRDSAMYRCASSPGTGFNEQFFGPGTRLTVL.